The 30 T cell receptor beta chains in this list originate from one sample, sequenced in a study of post-analysis software for immune sequencing data. The study's findings and limits: Comparison of patients with controls showed a handful of TRBV segments more frequent in patients, TRBV5-6, TRBV5-1 and TRBV20-1 among them.

Unique molecular identifiers were built into the TCR beta cDNA libraries. MiXCR, run by TCRdb on the PCR reads, gives a single entry per CDR3 protein. The data hold hundreds of thousands of distinct CDR3 sequences, with about 53% observed a single time. These receptors have no known antigen. The specimen was blood. These TCRs come from a girl between 5 and 17 years old with multiple sclerosis.

The table lists this clonotype with a few counts. In DNA form, the CDR3 reads TGTGCTAGTGGTTTGTACTCCGGGCCGGCGGGCAATCAGCCCCAGCATTTT. It encodes CASGLYSGPAGNQPQHF. V gene TRBV12-5 combines with J gene TRBJ1-5; D remains ambiguous. The ends were cut back, 2 bases at V and 2 bases at J, with 16 bases in the middle. This CDR3 has 17 amino acids. Germline V gene lookup returns CDR1 LGHNT and CDR2 FRNRAP.

The chain uses TRBV6-5 and TRBJ2-7; 7 bases align to TRBD1. The junction had 7 bases not matched to a gene; V was cut back by 2 bases and J by 0 bases. Germline V gene data show CDR1 as MNHEY and CDR2 as SVGAGI. The CDR3 is 16 residues long. CDR3 region: CASSYTPGTVSYEQYF. As DNA, the CDR3 is TGTGCCAGCAGTTACACTCCCGGGACAGTCTCCTACGAGCAGTACTTC.

This chain joins TRBV5-1 and TRBJ2-4, with unresolved D. Judging by the DNA end, TRBJ2-7 fits better; the J call may be wrong. From germline, CDR1 is SGHRS and CDR2 YFSETQ. CDR3 length equals 12 residues. CDR3 amino acids: CASSFRHDEQYF. In DNA, the CDR3 is TGCGCCAGCAGCTTTCGTCACGACGAGCAGTACTTC.

This chain uses TRBV5-1 with TRBJ1-1; D unresolved. CDR1 and CDR2 (germline): SGHRS, YFSETQ. The CDR3 totals 12 residues. V dropped 4 bases and J dropped 8 bases, with 12 bases sitting between them. The CDR3: CASSLDWREAFF. CDR3 nucleotides: TGCGCCAGCAGCCTGGACTGGCGGGAAGCTTTCTTT.

CDR3 protein: CASSFIFGETQYF. CDR3 sequence (DNA): TGTGCCAGCAGCTTTATCTTCGGGGAGACCCAGTACTTC. This chain links TRBV5-6 with TRBJ2-4; D remains unclear. The DNA end lines up better with TRBJ2-5; the J call may be wrong. CDR1 and CDR2 from the germline V gene are SGHDT and YYEEEE. The CDR3 spans 13 residues.

With regard to this clonotype: Relative to the germline gene, one junction end is altered; a read error may explain this. This chain connects TRBV4-1 to TRBJ1-5; 9 bases agree with TRBD1. Germline CDR1 MGHRA, CDR2 YSYEKL. The CDR3 is 15 residues long. The CDR3 DNA follows: TGCGCCAGCAGACGACAGGGGGATAGCAATCAGCCCCGGCATTTT. Amino acids: CASRRQGDSNQPRHF.

This clonotype was seen more than once but under ten times. The chain links TRBV29-1 to TRBJ1-4; 8 bases match TRBD1. Germline V gene lookup returns CDR1 SQVTM and CDR2 ANQGSEA. V gave up 4 bases and J gave up 7 bases; unmatched junction bases: 5. The CDR3 has 13 residues. The CDR3 sequence is CSVGTGGTEKLFF. CDR3 nucleotide sequence: TGCAGCGTTGGAACAGGGGGAACTGAAAAACTGTTTTTT.

This clonotype was seen only a few times. The genes are TRBV10-3 and TRBJ2-7; perhaps TRBD1 as D (6 bases). The germline V and J ends were trimmed by 6 bases and 6 bases, with 24 bases remaining between them. The germline V gene encodes CDR1 ENHRY and CDR2 SYGVKD. The CDR3 has 16 amino acids. The CDR3 region is CAIRDNRAGVVSEQYF. DNA for the CDR3: TGTGCCATCAGAGACAACAGGGCTGGGGTAGTGAGCGAGCAGTACTTC.

J is TRBJ2-7 and V is TRBV20-1; 9 nucleotides align to TRBD2. Germline-derived CDR1 and CDR2 are DFQATT and SNEGSKA (reference sequence). V trimming: 0 bases; J trimming: 0 bases; junction bases outside the gene matches: 15. The CDR3 spans 19 residues. CDR3 sequence: CSAREGPSGITRSSYEQYF. The CDR3 region has the DNA TGCAGTGCTAGAGAGGGCCCTAGCGGGATAACTAGGAGCTCCTACGAGCAGTACTTC.

This clonotype came up a few times. This chain links TRBV7-2 with TRBJ2-7; a possible D gene is TRBD2 (5 bases). The germline CDR1 and CDR2 sequences are SGHTA and FQGNSA. Trimming pared 2 bases from V and 0 bases from J, leaving 11 bases between. CDR3 length: 15 amino acids. CDR3 amino acids: CASSLSRAYSYEQYF. In DNA, the CDR3 is TGTGCCAGCAGCTTATCGCGGGCCTACTCCTACGAGCAGTACTTC.

This clonotype was seen a few times. V usage is TRBV4-1 and J usage is TRBJ2-1, with 13 bases identical to TRBD2. V was clipped by 4 bases and J by 0 bases; unmatched bases: 15. Germline CDR1 reads MGHRA; CDR2 reads YSYEKL. The CDR3 has 21 amino acids. In DNA, the CDR3 is TGCGCCAGCAGCCGCATTGGTGGAACTAGCGGGGGGGTTGGCTCCTACAATGAGCAGTTCTTC. Translating it yields CASSRIGGTSGGVGSYNEQFF.

This chain joins TRBV15 and TRBJ1-4, with TRBD1 matching 7 bases. There are 16 residues in the CDR3. The germline V gene encodes CDR1 LNHNV and CDR2 YYDKDF (reference sequence). The V and J ends lost 5 bases and 3 bases, in that order; junction bases with no gene match: 9. The CDR3 loop is CATSGRQGSANEKLFF. The CDR3 DNA reads as TGTGCCACCAGCGGAAGACAGGGCTCGGCTAATGAAAAACTGTTTTTT.

With respect to this clonotype: Because it lacks the conserved phenylalanine or tryptophan at the end, this CDR3 is likely a read error. The J gene is TRBJ2-1, the V gene TRBV5-1, with D maybe TRBD2 (5 bases). The CDR3 sequence is 14 residues long. Germline CDR1 reads SGHRS; CDR2 reads YFSETQ. The germline V and J ends were trimmed by 0 bases and 6 bases, with 10 bases remaining between them. The CDR3 loop is CASSLGGLSNEQFV. The CDR3 region has the DNA TGCGCCAGCAGCTTGGGAGGGCTTTCCAATGAGCAGTTCGTC.

The sample holds a few counts of this clonotype. The chain recombines TRBV20-1 with TRBJ1-2, with D hard to call. Germline V gene sequence: CDR1 DFQATT, CDR2 SNEGSKA (reference sequence). The CDR3 extends over 15 amino acids. Trimming removed 2 bases at V and 4 bases at J, with 17 bases between. The CDR3 spells CSARQDLFTRYGYTF. The CDR3 DNA is TGCAGTGCTAGACAGGACTTGTTCACACGCTATGGCTACACCTTC.

This clonotype was observed a few times. J is TRBJ2-1 and V is TRBV5-1, with D possibly TRBD2 on 6 matching bases. Germline V lookup: CDR1 SGHRS, CDR2 YFSETQ. The ends were cut back, 7 bases at V and 7 bases at J, with 15 bases in the middle. The CDR3 has 13 residues. CDR3 sequence: CASSRRAANEQFF. CDR3 coding DNA: TGCGCCAGCTCACGGAGGGCGGCGAATGAGCAGTTCTTC.

In this sample, this clonotype turned up a few times. The chain couples TRBV7-2 to TRBJ2-7, with D perhaps matching TRBD2 (5 bases). Germline CDR1 and CDR2: SGHTA and FQGNSA. V lost 3 bases to trimming and J lost 4 bases, with 13 bases between them. This CDR3 has 14 residues. CDR3 protein: CASSFPTGSYEQYF. For the CDR3, the DNA is TGTGCCAGCAGCTTCCCCACGGGGTCTTACGAGCAGTACTTC.

The chain links TRBV29-1 to TRBJ2-2, with 9 bases aligning to TRBD1. V shed 7 bases and J 1 base; nucleotides not matched to a gene: 7. The length of the CDR3 is 15 residues. Germline V gene lookup returns CDR1 SQVTM and CDR2 ANQGSEA. CDR3 in amino acids: CSAVPGQGNTGELFF. CDR3 in DNA: TGCAGCGCCGTCCCGGGACAGGGGAACACCGGGGAGCTGTTTTTT.

The J gene is TRBJ1-2, the V gene TRBV4-1; D is possibly TRBD1 (5 bases). The CDR3 is 16 amino acids. Deletions cut 2 bases from V and 5 bases from J, with 18 bases between. Germline V gene lookup returns CDR1 MGHRA and CDR2 YSYEKL. The CDR3 DNA follows: TGCGCCAGCAGCCAATCCCTGACAGTGTCACCTTATGGCTACACCTTC. This sequence encodes CASSQSLTVSPYGYTF.

This chain uses TRBV2 with TRBJ2-7, with D possibly being TRBD1 (6 bases). V was pared by 2 bases and J by 3 bases, with 14 bases between. CDR1 SNHLY and CDR2 FYNNEI come from the germline V gene. The CDR3 runs to 15 residues. CDR3 sequence (DNA): TGTGCCAGCAGTGAAAAGACGGGACAAAGCTACGAGCAGTACTTC. Translating gives CASSEKTGQSYEQYF. The full variable domain, completed using reference TRBV2 and TRBJ2-7, is EPEVTQTPSHQVTQMGQEVILRCVPISNHLYFYWYRQILGQKVEFLVSFYNNEISEKSEIFDDQFSVERPDGSNFTLKIRSTKLEDSAMYFCASSEKTGQSYEQYFGPGTRLTVT.

The genes are TRBV20-1 and TRBJ2-5, with 7 bases fitting TRBD2. The length of the CDR3 is 14 residues. Germline CDR1 is DFQATT and CDR2 is SNEGSKA (reference sequence). J gave up 4 bases and V 6 bases, and 11 bases lay outside the gene matches. The CDR3 sequence is CSAIGLVPGETQYF. The CDR3 DNA reads as TGCAGTGCAATCGGACTAGTCCCGGGAGAGACCCAGTACTTC.

The rearrangement uses TRBV5-1 and TRBJ2-3; D is possibly TRBD2 (5 bases). Trimming removed 0 bases from V and 4 bases from J, with 12 bases in between. This CDR3 contains 15 residues. The germline gives CDR1 SGHRS, CDR2 YFSETQ. The CDR3 bases are TGCGCCAGCAGCTTGGATACTAGATGGGCAGATACGCAGTATTTT. Its protein product is CASSLDTRWADTQYF.

The chain couples TRBV12-3 or TRBV12-4 to TRBJ2-7; D may be TRBD2 (6 bases). CDR3 length: 14 residues. V lost 6 bases to trimming and J lost 2 bases, with 14 bases between them. The CDR3: CASRSLAGAYEQYF. For the CDR3, the DNA is TGTGCCAGCAGATCACTAGCTGGGGCCTACGAGCAGTACTTC.

The chain uses TRBV20-1 and TRBJ2-3; 9 nucleotides line up with TRBD1. Germline V gene lookup returns CDR1 DFQATT and CDR2 SNEGSKA (reference sequence). V shed 1 base, J shed 2 bases, and the junction held 4 bases outside the gene matches. The CDR3 runs 15 residues. Here the CDR3 DNA reads TGCAGTGCTAGAGGCGGACAGGGGATCACAGATACGCAGTATTTT. This sequence encodes CSARGGQGITDTQYF.

V and J are TRBV2 and TRBJ1-2; 9 bases line up with TRBD1. Unmatched junction bases numbered 7, after V lost 0 bases and J lost 8 bases. The CDR3 is 15 residues long. Germline loops: CDR1 SNHLY, CDR2 FYNNEI. CDR3 sequence: CASSEAQQGARGYTF. In DNA, the CDR3 is TGTGCCAGCAGTGAAGCGCAACAGGGGGCGCGGGGCTACACCTTC. Full variable domain (outside the CDR3, taken from reference TRBV2 and TRBJ1-2): EPEVTQTPSHQVTQMGQEVILRCVPISNHLYFYWYRQILGQKVEFLVSFYNNEISEKSEIFDDQFSVERPDGSNFTLKIRSTKLEDSAMYFCASSEAQQGARGYTFGSGTRLTVV.

The chain has TRBV12-3 or TRBV12-4 and TRBJ2-6; D is uncertain. V shed 5 bases and J shed 2 bases, with 10 bases lying between them. The CDR3 has 15 amino acids. The CDR3, as DNA: TGTGCCAGCAGTCCACCCCGACCTGGGGCCAACGTCCTGACTTTC. Translating it yields CASSPPRPGANVLTF.

The chain carries TRBV11-2 and TRBJ2-1, with D maybe TRBD1 (6 bases). V was trimmed by 1 base and J by 4 bases, leaving 14 bases between them. The CDR3 is 16 residues long. Looked up from germline, CDR1 is SGHAT and CDR2 is FQNNGV. Written as DNA, the CDR3 is TGTGCCAGCAGCTTAGGGGTACTCCAGGGGTACAATGAGCAGTTCTTC. It specifies CASSLGVLQGYNEQFF.

This clonotype was detected only a few times. The V call is TRBV6-5, the J call TRBJ2-5; D unresolved. The CDR3 is made up of 12 amino acids. The germline V gene has CDR1 MNHEY and CDR2 SVGAGI. V shed 4 bases and J shed 4 bases, with 7 bases lying between them. The CDR3 loop reads CASSSIRETQYF. CDR3 DNA sequence: TGTGCCAGCAGTTCCATTAGAGAGACCCAGTACTTC.

The chain has TRBV12-3 or TRBV12-4 and TRBJ1-2; D unresolved. Trimming took 5 bases from V and 0 from J, leaving 13 bases between them. CDR3 length: 15 residues. This CDR3 reads CASSPLGKANYGYTF. CDR3 DNA sequence: TGTGCCAGCAGTCCCCTCGGGAAAGCTAACTATGGCTACACCTTC.

This chain joins TRBV6-5 and TRBJ2-1; 11 bases align to TRBD2. The V gene end was trimmed by 2 bases and the J gene end by 8 bases; junction bases not matched to a gene: 8. The CDR3 sequence is 16 residues long. Germline-derived CDR1 and CDR2 are MNHEY and SVGAGI. The CDR3 sequence is CASSYRTSGWPDEQFF. DNA for the CDR3: TGTGCCAGCAGTTACCGGACTAGCGGGTGGCCCGATGAGCAGTTCTTC.

The CDR3 coding sequence is TGTGCCATCAGTGAACCCCGTCCCCGGGAGCTGTTTTTT. This gives the protein CAISEPRPRELFF. The rearrangement joins TRBV10-3 to TRBJ2-2, with D unclear. Trimming took 3 bases from V and 9 from J, leaving 11 bases between them. CDR1 is ENHRY, CDR2 SYGVKD, per germline. The CDR3 has 13 residues.